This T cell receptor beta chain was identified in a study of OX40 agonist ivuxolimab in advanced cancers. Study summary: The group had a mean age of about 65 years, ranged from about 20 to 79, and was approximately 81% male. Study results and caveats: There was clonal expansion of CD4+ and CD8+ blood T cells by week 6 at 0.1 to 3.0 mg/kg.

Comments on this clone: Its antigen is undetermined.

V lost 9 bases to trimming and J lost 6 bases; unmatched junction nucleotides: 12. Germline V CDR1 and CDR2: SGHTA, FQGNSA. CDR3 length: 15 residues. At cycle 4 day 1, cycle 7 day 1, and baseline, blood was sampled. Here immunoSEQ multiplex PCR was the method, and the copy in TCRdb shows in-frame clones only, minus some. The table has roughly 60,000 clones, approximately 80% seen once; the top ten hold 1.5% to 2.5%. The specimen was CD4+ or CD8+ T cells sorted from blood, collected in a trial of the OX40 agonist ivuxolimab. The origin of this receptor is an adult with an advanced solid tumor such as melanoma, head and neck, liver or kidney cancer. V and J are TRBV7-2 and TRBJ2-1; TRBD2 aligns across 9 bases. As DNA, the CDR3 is TGTGCCAGTAAACCGGGACTAGCCTTACGCAATGAGCAGTTCTTC. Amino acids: CASKPGLALRNEQFF.